This T cell receptor beta chain originates from a study of T cells in Graves' hyperthyroidism and ophthalmopathy. Whole-study results and caveats: Blood also carried most thyroid clonotypes expanded above 0.001. Model-based prediction identified ophthalmopathy a median about 6 months prior to its onset. From stable hyperthyroidism, ophthalmopathy was separated by a 13 V-J model.

Amplification yielded TCR beta CDR3 regions, with RNA transcripts as the source. During a first-round RT-PCR of the TCR CDR3, the HTBI primer set was used. TCRdb analysed the multiplex PCR reads with MiXCR anew, one entry per CDR3 protein. The table records roughly 500,000 distinct CDR3 sequences, just over 45% of them present only once. The table lists this clonotype with many counts. Antigen specificity is unknown. The sequenced sample was peripheral blood or thyroid tissue (not recorded which). This TCR came from an adult woman with Graves' disease, either hyperthyroidism or ophthalmopathy (not recorded which).

The CDR3 coding sequence is TGTGCCAGCAGCTTGGGTGTTAGGGAGGCGCCCCAGCATTTT. This encodes CASSLGVREAPQHF. This sequence joins TRBV5-6 and TRBJ1-5; no reliable D call. In germline, CDR1 is SGHDT, CDR2 YYEEEE. V lost 0 bases to trimming and J lost 9 bases, with 13 bases between them. CDR3 length: 14 residues.